Below, 8 T cell receptor beta chains from the same sample are listed, as sequenced in a study of response to subunit inactivated influenza vaccine. Each CDR3 protein gets one entry after TCRdb re-called the RT-PCR reads with MiXCR. This sample has fewer than 250,000 distinct CDR3 sequences, with around an eighth found just once. Source: CD8+ T cells sorted from PBMCs, taken more than 4 days after vaccination. These receptors were collected from a man aged 45-65 years who received an inactivated influenza vaccine.

The table lists this clonotype with many counts. The chain combines TRBV9 with TRBJ2-2, with 11 bases matching TRBD2. Germline V CDR1 and CDR2: SGDLS, YYNGEE. The trim removed 3 bases at V and 6 bases at J, leaving 1 base unmatched. The CDR3 has 14 residues. The CDR3 sequence: CASSGSGGAGELFF. CDR3 nucleotide sequence: TGTGCCAGCAGCGGTAGCGGGGGGGCCGGGGAGCTGTTTTTT.

This clonotype was seen a few times. The genes are TRBV12-3 or TRBV12-4 and TRBJ2-1; D not resolved. The CDR3 runs to 11 residues. With 4 bases removed from V and 10 bases from J, the gap between germline ends came to 8 bases. DNA of the CDR3: TGTGCCAGCAGTTCCTCTCCCGAGCAGTTCTTC. Translation: CASSSSPEQFF.

The genes are TRBV4-1 and TRBJ2-3; D is possibly TRBD1 (5 bases). CDR3 length: 18 residues. CDR1 is MGHRA, CDR2 YSYEKL, per germline. Trimming left V 2 bases short and J 1 base short, with 19 bases between. For the CDR3, the DNA is TGCGCCAGCAGCCAAATGGGGCGCAGAGGTCGGGGCACAGATACGCAGTATTTT. It specifies CASSQMGRRGRGTDTQYF.

This clonotype was picked up a small number of times. This sequence joins TRBV11-2 and TRBJ2-1, with 10 nucleotides matching TRBD1. The CDR3 loop spans 16 amino acids. From germline, CDR1 is SGHAT and CDR2 FQNNGV. V was pared by 5 bases and J by 7 bases, with 11 bases of the junction left unmatched. The CDR3 loop reads CASSATTGGGWNEQFF. CDR3 bases: TGTGCCAGCAGCGCAACGACAGGGGGCGGTTGGAATGAGCAGTTCTTC.

The chain employs TRBV28 and TRBJ2-1; 10 bases map to TRBD1. Germline assignment: CDR1 MDHEN and CDR2 SYDVKM. J gave up 3 bases and V 1 base, and 6 bases lay outside the gene matches. The CDR3 runs 17 residues. The CDR3 protein is CASSLFGTGALYNEQFF. The DNA for the CDR3 is TGTGCCAGCAGTTTATTCGGGACAGGGGCCCTCTACAATGAGCAGTTCTTC.

The chain recombines TRBV2 with TRBJ2-7; maybe TRBD2 (5 bases). Germline V lookup: CDR1 SNHLY, CDR2 FYNNEI. This CDR3 comprises 17 residues. V gave up 5 bases and J gave up 0 bases, with 20 bases separating them. The CDR3 spells CASSPWGSAEPSYEQYF. The CDR3 DNA reads as TGTGCCAGCAGTCCATGGGGTAGCGCAGAACCCTCCTACGAGCAGTACTTC.

The sample holds many counts of this clonotype. The chain carries TRBV28 and TRBJ2-1; TRBD2 matches at 8 bases. V lost 6 bases to trimming and J lost 4 bases; unmatched junction nucleotides: 8. The CDR3 has 15 amino acids. The germline CDR1 and CDR2 sequences are MDHEN and SYDVKM. Written as DNA, the CDR3 is TGTGCCAGCAGGATACTAGCGGACCTATACAATGAGCAGTTCTTC. It is translated as CASRILADLYNEQFF.

The CDR3 DNA reads as TGTGCCAGCAGCCAAGATATCCACGAGCAGTACTTC. Protein product: CASSQDIHEQYF. V is TRBV3-1 and J is TRBJ2-7; D is undetermined. CDR3 length: 12 residues. Germline V gene data show CDR1 as LGHDT and CDR2 as YNNKEL (reference sequence). The V gene lost 0 bases and the J gene lost 5 bases, with 5 bases spanning the gap.